This TCR beta chain was observed in a study of T-cell reconstitution after alpha-beta-depleted transplantation in children. It was with unique molecular identifiers that the TCRbeta library was prepared. A single record per CDR3 protein comes from TCRdb applying MiXCR to the PCR reads. Among under 140,000 distinct CDR3 sequences listed, 10% were seen once. The sample holds many counts of this clonotype. Trimming pared 5 bases from V and 3 bases from J, leaving 14 bases between. This CDR3 comprises 14 residues. Germline V gives CDR1 MGHDK, CDR2 SYGVNS. Sample: PBMCs from the stem cell graft donor, taken from the stem cell graft. The genes are TRBV25-1 and TRBJ2-7, with D possibly being TRBD2 (6 bases). The sequence derives from a human donor who donated a stem cell graft to a child with acute lymphoblastic leukemia. CDR3: CASSRGIVDYEQYF. Here the CDR3 DNA reads TGTGCCAGCAGTCGGGGGATCGTAGACTACGAGCAGTACTTC.